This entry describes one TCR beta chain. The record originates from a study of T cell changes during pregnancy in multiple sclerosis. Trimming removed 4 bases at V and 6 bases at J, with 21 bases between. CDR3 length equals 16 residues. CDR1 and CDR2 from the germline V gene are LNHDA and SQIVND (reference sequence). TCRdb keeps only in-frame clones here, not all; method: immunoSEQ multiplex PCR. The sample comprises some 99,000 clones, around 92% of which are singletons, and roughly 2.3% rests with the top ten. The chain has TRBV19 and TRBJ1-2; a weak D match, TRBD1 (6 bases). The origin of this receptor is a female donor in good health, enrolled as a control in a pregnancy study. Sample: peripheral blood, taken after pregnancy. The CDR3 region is CASSTDRRNRPDGYTF. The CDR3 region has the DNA TGTGCCAGTAGTACAGACAGGAGGAACCGTCCGGATGGCTACACCTTC.